This T cell receptor (beta chain) was identified during a study of cytomegalovirus exposure and HLA in healthy donors. This clone was detected only once. Its antigen is unidentified. Both 60 Vbeta primers and 13 Jbeta primers went into the PCR. Data came from immunoSEQ multiplex PCR; TCRdb stores just in-frame clones and leaves some out. The sample holds around 120,000 clones, approximately 85% seen once. Regarding the study as a whole: With DRB1 most and HLA-C fewest, TCR association rates differed between HLA loci in a later analysis. The study flagged 150 to 200 TCR beta chains as cytomegalovirus-associated. Accurate prediction of most subjects' HLA-A and HLA-B alleles from TCR beta sequences was reported. Three CMV-associated chains were confirmed in vitro to be specific for CMV antigens.

The CDR3 consists of 14 residues. Germline V lookup: CDR1 SGHDT, CDR2 YYEEEE. V lost 4 bases, J lost 9 bases, and 14 bases lay in between. The sample consisted of PBMCs. The rearrangement uses TRBV5-6 and TRBJ1-6; D not resolved. The receptor comes from a boy younger than 18 in good health and CMV-seronegative. The CDR3 DNA is TGTGCCAGCAGCCCAGTAGTTCGGGGTTCACCCCTCCACTTT. Its protein product is CASSPVVRGSPLHF.